Detailed here is one T cell receptor (beta chain). Its antigen remains unidentified. These data belong to a study of PD-L1 blockade in urothelial cancer. Study at large: The median number of T cells present in blood samples was approximately 130,000.

Sequenced by immunoSEQ multiplex PCR; TCRdb stores in-frame clones only, minus some. The sample lists just under 45,000 clones; approximately 90% were seen once. The cohort comprised individuals with locally advanced or metastatic urothelial carcinoma. The study, taken as a whole, reports: Prediction of better survival came from below-median pretreatment blood TCR clonality.

The receptor was derived from an older woman with urothelial cancer. Sample: PBMCs, taken around atezolizumab (anti-PD-L1) treatment.

DNA for the CDR3: TGTGCCAGCACCCCCCCAAATCCAGGGGAGACTGGCTACACCTTC. This translates into CASTPPNPGETGYTF. J is TRBJ1-2 and V is TRBV5-4, with D maybe TRBD1 (6 bases). The CDR3 extends over 15 amino acids. The V end was cut by 6 bases, the J end by 7 bases, with 22 bases between. Germline assignment: CDR1 SGHNT and CDR2 YYREEE (reference sequence).